A selection of T cell receptor beta chains follows, all from one sample in a study of blood T cell repertoires in COVID-19. Measured with immunoSEQ multiplex PCR; TCRdb has only the in-frame clones, and not every one. Of about 89,000 clones listed, 65% to 85% are singletons. Specimen: peripheral blood. The receptor set was obtained from a man aged 70 or older with COVID-19, enrolled during active disease. Both conserved end residues are part of each CDR3. The order of the fields is J gene, V gene, D gene, clone size, CDR3 DNA, CDR3 protein. D genes are given only for firm matches. Some rows mark clone size as missing; the rest say once, few, many or name a class of expanded clone.

>TRBJ1-2|TRBV25-1|NA|NA
TGTGCCAGCAGTTCAACGGCTAACTATGGCTACACCTTC
CASSSTANYGYTF
>TRBJ1-1|TRBV2|TRBD1|once
TGTGCCAGCAGAGGACAGGGGTGGGAGTTAGCTTTCTTT
CASRGQGWELAFF
>TRBJ1-2|TRBV29-1|NA|NA
TGCAGCGTTGTTGGGGGCGGCCATGGCTACACCTTC
CSVVGGGHGYTF
>TRBJ2-5|TRBV19|NA|once
TGTGCCAGTAGTATAGAGGGCCCACCAAAGACGGAGACCCAGTACTTC
CASSIEGPPKTETQYF
>TRBJ1-3|TRBV28|NA|NA
TGTGCCAGCAGCTGGACCGGATCCCAGGGCTCTGGAAACACCATATATTTT
CASSWTGSQGSGNTIYF
>TRBJ2-5|TRBV25-1|NA|NA
TGTGCCAGCAGTGAATTTATCGAGACCCAGTACTTC
CASSEFIETQYF
>TRBJ1-2|TRBV28|NA|NA
TGTGCCAGCACAACAGGGTCCTATGGCTACACCTTC
CASTTGSYGYTF
>TRBJ1-2|TRBV4-3|NA|few
TGCGCCAGCAGCCAAGATGGGAGGGTTGGGGGCTATGGCTACACCTTC
CASSQDGRVGGYGYTF
>TRBJ1-2|TRBV28|NA|NA
TGTGCCAGCAGTCGGGGATTAAGTAGAGGCTACACCTTC
CASSRGLSRGYTF
>TRBJ1-2|TRBV7-9|NA|once
TGTGCCAGCAGCGTTCCAGGGATCTATGGCTACACCTTC
CASSVPGIYGYTF
>TRBJ2-3|TRBV5-1|NA|NA
TGCGCCAGCATGTCCCTAGAGAGCACAGATACGCAGTATTTT
CASMSLESTDTQYF
>TRBJ1-2|TRBV7-9|TRBD1|NA
TGTGCCAGCAGCCCGACCGGGACAGGGGCCACCTATGGCTACACCTTC
CASSPTGTGATYGYTF
>TRBJ1-2|TRBV9|NA|NA
TGTGCCAGCACCGCAGATCGGGGGGCCTATGGCTACACCTTC
CASTADRGAYGYTF
>TRBJ1-6|TRBV19|NA|NA
TGTGCCAGTAGTATCGCAGGGAGGGACTCACCCCTCCACTTT
CASSIAGRDSPLHF
>TRBJ2-7|TRBV2|TRBD2|NA
TGTGCCAGCAGGCCTAGCGGGGGTAACGAGCAGTACTTC
CASRPSGGNEQYF
>TRBJ1-2|TRBV28|NA|NA
TGTGCCAGCAGTTTGGCCAGGGTTAACTATGGCTACACCTTC
CASSLARVNYGYTF
>TRBJ2-3|TRBV29-1|NA|NA
TGCAGCGTTGCCACAGAGGGTACGCAGTATTTT
CSVATEGTQYF
>TRBJ1-5|TRBV5-1|TRBD1|NA
TGCGCCAGCAGCTCGACAGGGGCCGGTCAGCCCCAGCATTTT
CASSSTGAGQPQHF
>TRBJ2-5|TRBV11-1|NA|NA
TGTGCCAGCGGCCTCTTCGGGGTGTGGGAGACCCAGTACTTC
CASGLFGVWETQYF
>TRBJ2-5|TRBV11-2|TRBD1|NA
TGTGCCAGCAGCTCCAATCAGGGGGCTTCCCAAGAGACCCAGTACTTC
CASSSNQGASQETQYF
>TRBJ2-1|TRBV28|TRBD2|NA
TGTGCCTGCCGGAGACTAGCGTTGTATGAGCAGTTCTTC
CACRRLALYEQFF
>TRBJ1-1|TRBV6-1|TRBD1|NA
TGTGCCAGCAGTGAAGTGACAGGGACTGAAGCTTTCTTT
CASSEVTGTEAFF
>TRBJ2-1|TRBV18|TRBD2|NA
TGTGCCAGCTCACCAAAAGCGGGGGCGGGGTATGAGCAGTTCTTC
CASSPKAGAGYEQFF
>TRBJ1-3|TRBV7-2|NA|few
TGTGCCAGCAGCATCCGACAGCGTAACTCTGGAAACACCATATATTTT
CASSIRQRNSGNTIYF
>TRBJ1-6|TRBV14|NA|NA
TGTGCCAGCAGCTGGGGGCTTAATTCACCCCTCCACTTT
CASSWGLNSPLHF
>TRBJ2-7|TRBV11-3|TRBD1|NA
TGTGCCAGCAGCCCTACTGCCGGGACAGGGGTGTACGAGCAGTACTTC
CASSPTAGTGVYEQYF
>TRBJ1-1|TRBV10-3|NA|NA
TGTGCCATCAGTCCGGGACACCAGAACACTGAAGCTTTCTTT
CAISPGHQNTEAFF
>TRBJ1-6|TRBV5-8|NA|NA
TGTGCCAGCAGCTTGGAACTGGGGCTAAAATTTTCACCCCTCCACTTT
CASSLELGLKFSPLHF
>TRBJ2-7|TRBV9|NA|NA
TGTGCCAGCAGCGTAGGGGACTCCCTCCCCTACGAGCAGTACTTC
CASSVGDSLPYEQYF
>TRBJ1-1|TRBV9|NA|medium-sized
TGTGCCAGCAGCGTAGGGGGGACAAGTAACACTGAAGCTTTCTTT
CASSVGGTSNTEAFF